This T cell receptor (beta chain) stems from a study of cytomegalovirus exposure and HLA in healthy donors. Turning to this clone: Its cognate antigen is unknown.

Donors in the study were healthy people who gave bone marrow. It was with 60 Vbeta and 13 Jbeta primers that the PCR ran. The data were produced by immunoSEQ multiplex PCR, yet TCRdb's version contains in-frame clones alone and is incomplete. The sample lists more than 85,000 clones; roughly 80% were seen once. Study conclusions and caveats: In a later analysis, TCR association rates varied by HLA locus: DRB1 most, HLA-C fewest.

Sequencing was done on a sample of PBMCs. The receptor was derived from a male donor in good health and CMV-seropositive.

The CDR3 sequence: CASSLSGGASYNEQFF. The DNA for the CDR3 is TGTGCCAGCAGCTTGTCGGGGGGGGCTTCGTACAATGAGCAGTTCTTC. V usage is TRBV5-4 and J usage is TRBJ2-1, with 8 bases matching TRBD2. V shed 1 base, J shed 4 bases, and the junction held 7 bases outside the gene matches. The CDR3 sequence is 16 residues long. CDR1 SGHNT and CDR2 YYREEE come from the germline V gene (reference sequence).